These T cell receptor beta chains were read from a single sample in a study of blood T cell repertoires in COVID-19. Sequenced by immunoSEQ multiplex PCR; TCRdb stores in-frame clones only, minus some. This repertoire shows roughly 40,000 clones, over 90% found once; its top ten account for 4.5% to 6.5%. The sample was peripheral blood. These receptors were taken from a human donor in a cohort sampled during active COVID-19. The CDR3 runs from the conserved cysteine through the conserved F or W. A D gene is named only where the DNA matches it firmly. Clone size is shown for a subset of rows, as once, few, many or a class of expanded clone.

CASSQDSQRSGTDTQYF TGTGCCAGCAGCCAAGATTCCCAGCGGTCTGGCACAGATACGCAGTATTTT TRBV4-2 - - TRBJ2-3
CASSLGTSGGNSFF TGTGCCAGCAGCTTAGGGACTAGCGGGGGCAACTCGTTCTTC TRBV7-2 TRBD2 - TRBJ2-1
CASSFGQNTGELFF TGTGCCAGCAGCTTTGGACAGAACACCGGGGAGCTGTTTTTT TRBV5-6 - - TRBJ2-2
CAAGLAGFTGELFF TGTGCCGCAGGACTAGCGGGATTCACCGGGGAGCTGTTTTTT TRBV25-1 TRBD2 - TRBJ2-2
CASSPGQGNTGELFF TGTGCCAGCTCACCGGGACAGGGGAACACCGGGGAGCTGTTTTTT TRBV18 TRBD1 - TRBJ2-2
CASSQHTGDNSNQPQHF TGTGCCAGCAGCCAGCACACAGGGGATAATAGCAATCAGCCCCAGCATTTT TRBV3-1/TRBV3-2 TRBD1 once TRBJ1-5
CASSPTSGTYTDTQYF TGTGCCAGCTCACCGACTAGCGGGACTTATACAGATACGCAGTATTTT TRBV18 TRBD2 once TRBJ2-3
CASSQDLSSGSFSYEQYF TGCGCCAGCAGCCAAGACTTATCTAGCGGGAGTTTTTCTTACGAGCAGTACTTC TRBV4-3 TRBD2 - TRBJ2-7
CASSPPSVYGYTF TGTGCCAGCTCACCACCTTCAGTTTATGGCTACACCTTC TRBV18 - - TRBJ1-2
CASSSVSRGDYGYTF TGTGCCAGTAGCTCGGTCAGCCGAGGAGACTATGGCTACACCTTC TRBV19 - - TRBJ1-2
CASSQEYTYDRRSQETQYF TGCGCCAGCAGCCAAGAGTACACTTACGACAGGCGATCCCAAGAGACCCAGTACTTC TRBV4-1 - - TRBJ2-5
CASSYGGTGSYEQYF TGTGCCAGCAGTTACGGCGGCACAGGCTCCTACGAGCAGTACTTC TRBV6-5 - - TRBJ2-7
CASSLGTGGTEAFF TGTGCCAGCAGTCTCGGGACAGGCGGCACTGAAGCTTTCTTT TRBV6-5 TRBD1 - TRBJ1-1
CASSLRGRGANVLTF TGTGCCAGCAGCTTAAGGGGGAGAGGGGCCAACGTCCTGACTTTC TRBV7-2 - - TRBJ2-6
CASSQQPWGGASGNTIYF TGCGCCAGCAGCCAACAACCGTGGGGCGGTGCCTCTGGAAACACCATATATTTT TRBV4-1 - - TRBJ1-3
CASNYRGYEQYF TGTGCCAGCAACTATCGCGGTTACGAGCAGTACTTC TRBV21-1 - - TRBJ2-7
CASSQKADRASGNTIYF TGCGCCAGCAGCCAAAAAGCGGACAGGGCTTCTGGAAACACCATATATTTT TRBV4-1 TRBD1 - TRBJ1-3
CASSWGDEQFF TGTGCCAGCAGCTGGGGGGATGAGCAGTTCTTC TRBV7-9 - - TRBJ2-1
CAISAGGPNTEAFF TGTGCCATCAGTGCAGGGGGCCCGAACACTGAAGCTTTCTTT TRBV10-3 TRBD1 - TRBJ1-1
CATSRGRTTGTYSGANVLTF TGTGCCACCAGCAGAGGACGGACGACAGGGACCTACTCTGGGGCCAACGTCCTGACTTTC TRBV15 TRBD1 - TRBJ2-6
CASSQRVTGANVLTF TGTGCCAGCAGCCAAAGAGTTACTGGGGCCAACGTCCTGACTTTC TRBV14 - - TRBJ2-6
CASSLGEYEQYF TGCGCCAGCAGCTTGGGAGAGTACGAGCAGTACTTC TRBV5-1 - - TRBJ2-7
CAWSVGPGPQGNQPQHF TGTGCCTGGAGTGTCGGCCCAGGGCCTCAGGGCAATCAGCCCCAGCATTTT TRBV30 - - TRBJ1-5
CASSERDRGEETQYF TGTGCCAGCAGCGAACGGGACAGGGGAGAAGAGACCCAGTACTTC TRBV7-6 TRBD1 few TRBJ2-5
CSVLGDTDSGANVLTF TGCAGCGTTCTGGGGGACACGGACTCTGGGGCCAACGTCCTGACTTTC TRBV29-1 - - TRBJ2-6
CASSPGGSGGLTKNEQYF TGTGCCAGCAGCCCAGGGGGTAGCGGGGGGTTAACGAAGAACGAGCAGTACTTC TRBV5-6 TRBD2 - TRBJ2-7
CASSSGQDLYGYTF TGCGCCAGCAGCTCTGGACAGGACCTCTATGGCTACACCTTC TRBV5-1 TRBD1 - TRBJ1-2
CASSIVGRGGRYEQYF TGTGCCAGTAGTATAGTTGGGCGGGGGGGCCGCTACGAGCAGTACTTC TRBV19 TRBD2 - TRBJ2-7
CASSPTSGEDTGELFF TGTGCCAGCAGCCCCACTAGCGGGGAGGACACCGGGGAGCTGTTTTTT TRBV4-2 TRBD2 - TRBJ2-2
CASSTRRGNNQPQHF TGTGCCAGTAGTACCCGTCGAGGGAACAATCAGCCCCAGCATTTT TRBV19 - - TRBJ1-5
CASSLGAGGPNEQFF TGTGCCAGCAGCTTAGGAGCGGGAGGGCCCAATGAGCAGTTCTTC TRBV7-2 TRBD2 - TRBJ2-1
CASSLVPVTQPQHF TGCGCCAGCAGCTTGGTGCCAGTTACCCAGCCCCAGCATTTT TRBV5-1 - - TRBJ1-5